This TCR beta chain appears in the sequencing data of a study of T-cell reconstitution after alpha-beta-depleted transplantation in children. Study-level points and caveats: After transplant, at about two months, alpha-beta T cells were reportedly derived from several hundred expanded graft clones.

About this clonotype: The target antigen is unknown.

Losses at the gene ends were 5 bases for V and 0 bases for J; bases not matched to a gene: 9. The CDR3 is made up of 17 amino acids. Looked up from germline, CDR1 is ENHRY and CDR2 is SYGVKD. A library of TCRbeta sequences, prepared with unique molecular identifiers, was generated. From the PCR reads, TCRdb called clonotypes with MiXCR, one entry per CDR3 protein. The repertoire has 250,000 to 400,000 distinct CDR3 sequences, around 20% of them found once; the top ten carry about 10%. The sample consisted of PBMCs, mostly from graft donor cells, taken 180 days after TCRalphabeta/CD19-depleted stem cell transplant. V usage is TRBV10-3 and J usage is TRBJ2-7; 11 bases match TRBD2. This receptor was identified in a male patient between 10 and 17 years old who had a stem cell transplant for acute lymphoblastic leukemia, so the T cells may come from the graft donor. The CDR3: CAISSGTSGHSSYEQYF. The CDR3 DNA follows: TGTGCCATCAGTTCCGGGACTAGCGGTCACAGCTCCTACGAGCAGTACTTC.